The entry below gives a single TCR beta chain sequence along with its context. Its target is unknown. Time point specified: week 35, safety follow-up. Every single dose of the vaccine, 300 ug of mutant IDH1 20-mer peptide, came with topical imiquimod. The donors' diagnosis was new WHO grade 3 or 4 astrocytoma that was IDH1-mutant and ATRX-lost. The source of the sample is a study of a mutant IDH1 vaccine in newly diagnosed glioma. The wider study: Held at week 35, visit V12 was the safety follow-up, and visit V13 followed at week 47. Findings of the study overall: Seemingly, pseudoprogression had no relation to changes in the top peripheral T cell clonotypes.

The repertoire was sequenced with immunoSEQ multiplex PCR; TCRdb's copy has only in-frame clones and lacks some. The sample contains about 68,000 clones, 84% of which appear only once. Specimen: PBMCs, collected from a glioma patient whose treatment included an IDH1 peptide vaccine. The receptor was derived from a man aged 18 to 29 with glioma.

The DNA for the CDR3 is TGTGCCAGCAGTTTTCCGGGACCCCGGGTGGGTCAGTACTTC. Protein product: CASSFPGPRVGQYF. The chain recombines TRBV28 with TRBJ2-7; D is possibly TRBD1 or TRBD2 (5 bases each). The length of the CDR3 is 14 residues. V shed 3 bases and J shed 10 bases, with 19 bases lying between them. Germline V gene data show CDR1 as MDHEN and CDR2 as SYDVKM.